This entry describes one T cell receptor (beta chain). Its antigen is currently unknown. V dropped 1 base and J dropped 4 bases, with 5 bases sitting between them. The CDR3 extends over 13 amino acids. CDR1 is SNHLY and CDR2 is FYNNEI in the germline V gene. Some clones are missing from TCRdb's copy, which holds only in-frame ones; the method was immunoSEQ multiplex PCR. The sample lists around 97,000 clones, over 90% occurring once. These data originate in a study of siplizumab effects on memory and regulatory T cells. Study-level findings and limits: Unstimulated naive T cells seemed to show more diversity than memory cells did, and they also seemed to be among the major contributors to the alloresponse. The study found that mappable alloreactive CD4+ clones averaged around 69% Treg-derived with siplizumab and 25% to 30% in controls.

V usage is TRBV2 and J usage is TRBJ1-5; no clear D. This receptor was obtained from a human donor in good health. Material: non-Treg CD4+ T cells sorted from blood. The CDR3 is CASSEEGNQPQHF. DNA of the CDR3: TGTGCCAGCAGTGAAGAAGGTAATCAGCCCCAGCATTTT. The full variable domain, its missing parts supplied by reference TRBV2 and TRBJ1-5, is EPEVTQTPSHQVTQMGQEVILRCVPISNHLYFYWYRQILGQKVEFLVSFYNNEISEKSEIFDDQFSVERPDGSNFTLKIRSTKLEDSAMYFCASSEEGNQPQHFGDGTRLSIL.